This T cell receptor beta chain was observed in a study of spatial heterogeneity in lung cancer. Across the whole study: The mean occurrence of each unique TCR and UMI combination in raw reads exceeded 9.5.

This clonotype showed up many times. Noted time point: sample taken at primary tumor resection. Whole RNA, isolated from tumor, nontumor lung or frozen PBMC, was sequenced without prior sorting. TCRdb reprocessed the 5' RACE reads with MiXCR, giving one entry per CDR3 protein. The sample records 50,000 or so distinct CDR3 sequences, approximately 10% being singletons. Trimming removed 1 base from V and 0 bases from J, with 10 bases in between. The CDR3 runs to 15 residues. Per the germline V gene, CDR1 is DFQATT and CDR2 is SNEGSKA (reference sequence). This receptor was taken from a female donor with early-stage non-small cell lung cancer. The chain recombines TRBV20-1 with TRBJ1-5; no reliable D call. Sample: PBMCs, taken at surgery. The chain's CDR3 is CSARVVTNSNQPQHF. For the CDR3, the DNA is TGCAGTGCTAGAGTGGTAACGAATAGCAATCAGCCCCAGCATTTT.